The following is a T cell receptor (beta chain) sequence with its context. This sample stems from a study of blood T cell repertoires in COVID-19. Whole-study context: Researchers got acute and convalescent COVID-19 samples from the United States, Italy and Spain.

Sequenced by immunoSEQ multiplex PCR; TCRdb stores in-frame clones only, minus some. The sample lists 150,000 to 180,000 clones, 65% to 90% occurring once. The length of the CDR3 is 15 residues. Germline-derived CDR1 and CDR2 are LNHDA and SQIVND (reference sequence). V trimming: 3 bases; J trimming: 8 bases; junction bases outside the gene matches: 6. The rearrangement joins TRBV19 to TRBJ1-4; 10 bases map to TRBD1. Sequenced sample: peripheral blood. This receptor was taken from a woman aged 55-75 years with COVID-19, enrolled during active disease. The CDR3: CASSMGGQGIEKLFF. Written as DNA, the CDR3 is TGTGCCAGTAGTATGGGGGGACAGGGGATCGAAAAACTGTTTTTT.